One and the same sample provided the 10 T cell receptor beta chains below, sequenced in a study of T-cell reconstitution after alpha-beta-depleted transplantation in children. For TCRbeta, the library was prepared with unique molecular identifiers. One entry per CDR3 protein results from TCRdb running MiXCR on the PCR reads. The sample consists of over 550,000 distinct CDR3 sequences, under 12% of them appearing once. Sequencing used PBMCs from the stem cell graft donor, obtained from the stem cell graft. These receptors were collected from a human donor who donated a stem cell graft to a child with acute myeloid leukemia.

This clonotype was seen only a few times. CDR3 nucleotides: TGCAGCGTTGGATCGGGACAGGCGGGCATTGGCTACACCTTC. This encodes CSVGSGQAGIGYTF. V gene TRBV29-1 combines with J gene TRBJ1-2; TRBD1 agrees at 8 bases. Per the germline V gene, CDR1 is SQVTM and CDR2 is ANQGSEA. The CDR3 spans 14 residues. Trimming removed 4 bases from V and 7 bases from J; junction bases left unmatched: 11.

The chain couples TRBV24-1 to TRBJ2-2, with 8 bases identical to TRBD2. The V gene's germline CDR1 is KGHDR and CDR2 SFDVKD. Germline trimming cut 2 bases from V and 0 bases from J; bases unmatched to any gene: 7. CDR3 length: 18 residues. The CDR3 sequence: CATSDSHLGRANTGELFF. The CDR3, as DNA: TGTGCCACCAGTGATTCTCACCTCGGGAGGGCGAACACCGGGGAGCTGTTTTTT.

In this sample, this clonotype turned up a few times. The V call is TRBV7-2, the J call TRBJ2-5; 8 bases align to TRBD2. Germline values: CDR1 SGHTA, CDR2 FQGNSA. This CDR3 comprises 15 residues. After removal of 1 base from V and 5 bases from J, the junction contained 6 bases not matched to a gene. The CDR3 DNA reads as TGTGCCAGCAGCTTAGAGCGACTAGCGCACGAGACCCAGTACTTC. Its protein product is CASSLERLAHETQYF.

The chain couples TRBV7-9 to TRBJ2-5, with 7 bases aligning to TRBD2. V was pared by 8 bases and J by 4 bases, with 13 bases of the junction left unmatched. Germline CDR1 and CDR2: SEHNR and FQNEAQ (reference sequence). The CDR3 loop spans 15 amino acids. Written as DNA, the CDR3 is TGTGCCAGCTCTATAGAAGGCGGGAGAGGAGAGACCCAGTACTTC. Its translation: CASSIEGGRGETQYF.

V usage is TRBV27 and J usage is TRBJ2-7; D call uncertain. Germline V gene data show CDR1 as MNHEY and CDR2 as SMNVEV (reference sequence). The CDR3 has 15 amino acids. Trimming took 6 bases from V and 0 from J, leaving 15 bases between them. CDR3 DNA: TGTGCCAGCAGGCCCTTATCGGAGAGCTCCTACGAGCAGTACTTC. The encoded protein is CASRPLSESSYEQYF.

This clonotype was detected a few times. The chain recombines TRBV13 with TRBJ2-7, with D possibly matching TRBD2 (5 bases). The V end lost 5 bases, the J end lost 0 bases, and 17 bases lay between the germline ends. CDR1 is PRHDT and CDR2 is FYEKMQ in the germline V gene (reference sequence). This CDR3 region has 16 residues. In DNA, the CDR3 is TGTGCCAGCAGCGTCGATAAAGCGGAGTTCTCCTACGAGCAGTACTTC. As protein: CASSVDKAEFSYEQYF.

At least ten counts were recorded for this clonotype. This chain joins TRBV7-2 and TRBJ2-3; tentative D call: TRBD2 (7 bases). Looked up from germline, CDR1 is SGHTA and CDR2 is FQGNSA. Trimming cost V 5 bases and J 0 bases, with 30 bases left between them. CDR3 length equals 21 residues. The CDR3 sequence: CASSSRMIAGLRGSSTDTQYF. Written as DNA, the CDR3 is TGTGCCAGCAGCAGCAGAATGATAGCGGGTCTAAGGGGGAGTAGCACAGATACGCAGTATTTT. The complete variable domain, with remaining parts taken from reference TRBV7-2 and TRBJ2-3, reads GAGVSQSPSNKVTEKGKDVELRCDPISGHTALYWYRQSLGQGLEFLIYFQGNSAPDKSGLPSDRFSAERTGGSVSTLTIQRTQQEDSAVYLCASSSRMIAGLRGSSTDTQYFGPGTRLTVL.

The sample holds a few counts of this clonotype. The chain is built from TRBV20-1 and TRBJ1-5; D perhaps matches TRBD1 (6 bases). V lost 3 bases and J lost 7, with 13 bases in between. The CDR3 has 13 residues. In germline, CDR1 is DFQATT, CDR2 SNEGSKA (reference sequence). The CDR3 loop is CSASAGASQPQHF. The CDR3 DNA reads TGCAGTGCTAGCGCGGGGGCTTCGCAGCCCCAGCATTTT.

This clonotype has at least ten counts. The V call is TRBV20-1, the J call TRBJ1-2; TRBD1 might be the D (5 bases). This CDR3 has 13 residues. V gave up 6 bases and J gave up 8 bases, with 19 bases separating them. CDR1 and CDR2 (germline): DFQATT, SNEGSKA (reference sequence). The CDR3 region has the DNA TGCAGTGCGATTCCGCAGGGAAGGGACGGCTACACCTTC. It encodes CSAIPQGRDGYTF.

In this sample, this clonotype turned up a few times. This chain uses TRBV20-1 with TRBJ2-1; 11 nucleotides align to TRBD2. This CDR3 has 14 amino acids. V trimming: 2 bases; J trimming: 8 bases; junction bases outside the gene matches: 5. Germline CDR1 DFQATT, CDR2 SNEGSKA (reference sequence). The CDR3 region is CSARSSGRIYEQFF. CDR3 nucleotide sequence: TGCAGTGCTAGATCTAGCGGGAGGATCTATGAGCAGTTCTTC.